These 19 T cell receptor beta chains were sequenced from one sample in a study of EBV T-cell therapy then PD-1 blockade in nasopharyngeal carcinoma. Method: immunoSEQ multiplex PCR; TCRdb's copy keeps in-frame clones and lacks some. The table has under 25,000 clones, 84% seen once. No antigen is known for these receptors. Noted treatment: AdE1-LMPpoly-expanded autologous EBV-specific T-cell therapy followed by anti-PD-1 nivolumab. The sample here was CD8+ T cells from blood, taken at roughly day 35 from a patient whose treatment included autologous EBV-specific T cells and nivolumab. These receptors all stem from a man aged 40-49 years with nasopharyngeal carcinoma.

This clone was recorded only once. This chain uses TRBV27 with TRBJ2-1; unclear D gene. With 3 bases removed from V and 6 bases from J, the gap between germline ends came to 3 bases. The CDR3 length is 11 residues. CDR1 is MNHEY, CDR2 SMNVEV, per germline (reference sequence). The CDR3 sequence is CASSFFNEQFF. DNA for the CDR3: TGTGCCAGCAGTTTCTTCAATGAGCAGTTCTTC.

The sample holds one count of this clone. V is TRBV4-1 and J is TRBJ1-1; TRBD1 matches at 7 bases. The CDR3 is 13 amino acids. CDR1 is MGHRA, CDR2 YSYEKL, per germline. V shed 4 bases and J 6 bases; nucleotides not matched to a gene: 5. This chain's CDR3 is CASSPRTGSEAFF. The CDR3 nucleotides read TGCGCCAGCAGCCCCCGGACAGGCTCTGAAGCTTTCTTT.

V gene TRBV5-6 combines with J gene TRBJ2-7; possibly TRBD1 for D (5 bases). The V and J ends lost 9 bases and 1 base respectively, with 14 bases between them. The germline V gene encodes CDR1 SGHDT and CDR2 YYEEEE. The CDR3 has 13 residues. Here the CDR3 reads CATQGRASYEQYF. The CDR3 region has the DNA TGTGCCACGCAGGGCCGGGCGTCCTACGAGCAGTACTTC.

This clone was recorded once. The gene calls are TRBV9 and TRBJ2-5; D perhaps matches TRBD2 (6 bases). The V gene lost 0 bases and the J gene lost 3 bases, with 6 bases spanning the gap. CDR1 is SGDLS and CDR2 is YYNGEE in the germline V gene. This CDR3 spans 13 amino acids. As DNA, the CDR3 is TGTGCCAGCAGCGTAGGCGGGGAAGAGACCCAGTACTTC. Translating gives CASSVGGEETQYF.

This chain's CDR3 is CASSPSSGPLSNEQFF. DNA of the CDR3: TGTGCCAGCAGCCCGTCCTCTGGGCCCCTCAGCAATGAGCAGTTCTTC. The chain couples TRBV9 to TRBJ2-1, with no clear D. Germline V gene sequence: CDR1 SGDLS, CDR2 YYNGEE. This CDR3 contains 16 residues. The V end lost 4 bases, the J end lost 6 bases, and 20 bases lay between the germline ends.

This chain connects TRBV5-6 to TRBJ2-3; 12 bases are a match to TRBD2. The CDR3 length is 16 residues. V lost 1 base, J lost 3 bases, and 3 bases stayed unmatched. Germline CDR1 SGHDT, CDR2 YYEEEE. CDR3 sequence: CASSLSLAGGTDTQYF. DNA of the CDR3: TGTGCCAGCAGCTTGTCCCTAGCGGGGGGGACAGATACGCAGTATTTT. Complete variable domain (other parts from reference TRBV5-6 and TRBJ2-3): DAGVTQSPTHLIKTRGQQVTLRCSPKSGHDTVSWYQQALGQGPQFIFQYYEEEERQRGNFPDRFSGHQFPNYSSELNVNALLLGDSALYLCASSLSLAGGTDTQYFGPGTRLTVL.

The J gene is TRBJ2-1, the V gene TRBV30; perhaps TRBD2 as D (6 bases). The germline V gene encodes CDR1 GTSNPN and CDR2 SVGIG (reference sequence). V shed 0 bases and J shed 8 bases, with 11 bases lying between them. The length of the CDR3 is 13 residues. CDR3 residues: CAWSVFLAHEQFF. In nucleotides, the CDR3 is TGTGCCTGGAGTGTTTTTCTAGCGCATGAGCAGTTCTTC.

As concerns this clone: Other nucleotide sequences from this sample produce the same CDR3. This sequence joins TRBV12-3 or TRBV12-4 and TRBJ1-1; D not certain. V lost 8 bases and J 1 base, leaving 5 bases between the germline ends. This CDR3 contains 11 residues. The CDR3 protein is CASSANTEAFF. The CDR3 DNA sequence: TGTGCCAGCTCAGCGAACACTGAAGCTTTCTTT.

This chain joins TRBV3-1 (or the pseudogene TRBV3-2) and TRBJ2-3; the match to TRBD2 covers 10 bases. Looked up from germline, CDR1 is LGHDT and CDR2 is YNNKEL (reference sequence). Germline trimming cut 6 bases from V and 4 bases from J; bases unmatched to any gene: 13. The CDR3 runs to 17 residues. This CDR3 is CASRPSLAGDPPDTQYF. The CDR3 DNA follows: TGTGCCAGCAGGCCGTCCCTAGCGGGGGACCCCCCAGATACGCAGTATTTT.

V usage is TRBV9 and J usage is TRBJ2-5; TRBD1 is a possible D gene (5 bases). V gave up 3 bases and J gave up 5 bases, with 14 bases separating them. Germline CDR1 reads SGDLS; CDR2 reads YYNGEE. The CDR3 spans 14 residues. The CDR3 bases are TGTGCCAGCAGCGCCGAGGTCAGGGCGGAGACCCAGTACTTC. The encoded protein is CASSAEVRAETQYF.

The rearrangement uses TRBV3-1 (or the pseudogene TRBV3-2) and TRBJ2-1; 8 bases match TRBD2. V shed 1 base, J shed 8 bases, and the junction held 10 bases outside the gene matches. The CDR3 is made up of 16 amino acids. Germline lookup yields CDR1 LGHDT and CDR2 YNNKEL (reference sequence). CDR3: CASSQVASGRRHEQFF. The CDR3, as DNA: TGTGCCAGCAGCCAAGTGGCTAGCGGGCGCCGCCATGAGCAGTTCTTC.

The CDR3 loop reads CASSDSKVSGPDTQYF. In DNA form, the CDR3 reads TGTGCCAGCAGTGACTCGAAAGTTAGCGGCCCAGATACGCAGTATTTT. The chain couples TRBV6-4 to TRBJ2-3; D is perhaps TRBD2 (6 bases). V lost 0 bases, J lost 4 bases, and 14 bases lay in between. Germline-derived CDR1 and CDR2 are MRHNA and SNTAGT. CDR3 size: 16 residues.

The rearrangement links TRBV7-2 to TRBJ1-2; D uncertain. The CDR3 has 13 amino acids. V lost 1 base to trimming and J lost 3 bases, with 6 bases between them. Germline V CDR1 and CDR2: SGHTA, FQGNSA. The CDR3 region has the DNA TGTGCCAGCAGCTTAGGAGGGTACTATGGCTACACCTTC. This codes for CASSLGGYYGYTF.

This chain uses TRBV28 with TRBJ2-2; TRBD2 is a possible D gene (6 bases). The CDR3 is 14 amino acids. The V gene's germline CDR1 is MDHEN and CDR2 SYDVKM. The germline V and J ends were trimmed by 8 bases and 1 base, with 11 bases remaining between them. The CDR3 spells CASAWGENTGELFF. The CDR3 DNA sequence: TGTGCCAGCGCCTGGGGGGAGAACACCGGGGAGCTGTTTTTT.

The chain combines TRBV7-8 with TRBJ2-1; D remains ambiguous. The CDR3 extends over 13 amino acids. Between the trimmed V and J ends, which lost 2 bases and 6 bases, there was a span of 8 bases. Germline V gene data show CDR1 as SGHVS and CDR2 as FQNEAQ. In DNA form, the CDR3 reads TGTGCCAGCAGCTTACCCCCGGGCAATGAGCAGTTCTTC. Its translation is CASSLPPGNEQFF. The full variable domain, in which reference TRBV7-8 and TRBJ2-1 provide the parts outside the CDR3, is GAGVSQSPRYKVAKRGQDVALRCDPISGHVSLFWYQQALGQGPEFLTYFQNEAQLDKSGLPSDRFFAERPEGSVSTLKIQRTQQEDSAVYLCASSLPPGNEQFFGPGTRLTVL.

The V call is TRBV7-9, the J call TRBJ1-2; a weak D match, TRBD1 (6 bases). Trimming pared 4 bases from V and 4 bases from J, leaving 16 bases between. Germline CDR1 and CDR2: SEHNR and FQNEAQ (reference sequence). The CDR3 is 15 residues long. The CDR3 sequence: CASSSSGGASYGYTF. The CDR3 region has the DNA TGTGCCAGCAGCTCCTCCGGGGGCGCGAGCTATGGCTACACCTTC.

This chain links TRBV11-1 with TRBJ2-5, with a possible D match to TRBD1 (6 bases). The CDR3 spans 14 residues. Germline values: CDR1 SGHAT, CDR2 FQDESV (reference sequence). V shed 4 bases and J shed 1 base, with 10 bases lying between them. The CDR3 sequence: CASSSYRVQETQYF. In DNA form, the CDR3 reads TGTGCCAGCAGCTCCTACAGGGTCCAAGAGACCCAGTACTTC.

The chain couples TRBV6-5 to TRBJ2-7; D is uncertain. The CDR3 sequence is 13 residues long. The germline gives CDR1 MNHEY, CDR2 SVGAGI. V was trimmed by 5 bases and J by 3 bases, leaving 11 bases between them. The CDR3 protein is CASSTQPNYEQYF. In nucleotides, the CDR3 is TGTGCCAGCAGTACTCAGCCTAACTACGAGCAGTACTTC.

The V and J genes are TRBV25-1 and TRBJ1-1; tentative D call: TRBD1 (6 bases). Looked up from germline, CDR1 is MGHDK and CDR2 is SYGVNS. V was cut by 2 bases and J by 6 bases, with 13 bases left in between. The CDR3 runs 14 residues. The CDR3 region is CASSEGGLGAEAFF. The CDR3 nucleotides are TGTGCCAGCAGTGAAGGGGGCCTCGGGGCTGAAGCTTTCTTT.